These 29 T cell receptor beta chains were sequenced from one sample in a study of CD8 T cells in ankylosing spondylitis. Each CDR3 protein gets one entry after TCRdb re-called the 5' RACE reads with MiXCR. The data show about 240,000 distinct CDR3 sequences, roughly 8.6% seen once. The sequencing sample was made of blood, either unsorted or a sorted T cell fraction (not recorded which). The receptors here all came from a male donor with ankylosing spondylitis or in good health (not recorded which).

This clonotype was seen many times. The genes are TRBV19 and TRBJ2-3; 9 nucleotides line up with TRBD1. CDR3 length equals 13 residues. Trimming cost V 7 bases and J 6 bases; bases outside gene matches: 5. Germline V CDR1 and CDR2: LNHDA, SQIVND (reference sequence). Here the CDR3 reads CASIGQGRDTQYF. The CDR3 DNA reads as TGTGCCAGTATCGGACAGGGGCGGGATACGCAGTATTTT.

This clonotype has a count of ten or more. The rearrangement uses TRBV5-8 and TRBJ1-1; possible D gene TRBD1, 5 bases. The V end was cut by 0 bases, the J end by 10 bases, with 16 bases between. Germline CDR1 SGHTS, CDR2 YDEGEE. The CDR3 runs 14 residues. This CDR3 reads CASSLGMGTNGAFF. The CDR3 DNA follows: TGTGCCAGCAGCTTGGGGATGGGGACCAACGGAGCTTTCTTT.

This clonotype was observed many times. CDR3 region: CASSYYDSYEQYF. Here the CDR3 DNA reads TGTGCCAGCAGTTACTATGACAGCTACGAGCAGTACTTC. The J gene is TRBJ2-7, the V gene TRBV6-6, with D maybe TRBD1 (5 bases). The CDR3 is 13 residues long. The V end was cut by 1 base, the J end by 3 bases, with 7 bases between. Germline V CDR1 and CDR2: MNHNY, SVGAGI (reference sequence).

This clonotype was seen repeatedly, ten times or more. The V and J genes are TRBV20-1 and TRBJ2-5, with D unresolved. Trimming left V 1 base short and J 0 bases short, with 6 bases between. CDR3 length: 13 amino acids. Germline V gene sequence: CDR1 DFQATT, CDR2 SNEGSKA (reference sequence). The CDR3 bases are TGCAGTGCTAGAGTATACCACCAAGAGACCCAGTACTTC. This encodes CSARVYHQETQYF.

This clonotype was seen repeatedly, ten times or more. The chain uses TRBV2 and TRBJ2-1; a possible D gene is TRBD2 (6 bases). CDR3 size: 16 residues. Trimming left V 7 bases short and J 3 bases short, with 19 bases between. CDR1 is SNHLY and CDR2 is FYNNEI in the germline V gene. CDR3 residues: CASTTLGDSSYNEQFF. The DNA for the CDR3 is TGTGCCAGCACCACCCTCGGGGACTCAAGCTACAATGAGCAGTTCTTC. The full variable domain, in which reference TRBV2 and TRBJ2-1 provide the parts outside the CDR3, is EPEVTQTPSHQVTQMGQEVILRCVPISNHLYFYWYRQILGQKVEFLVSFYNNEISEKSEIFDDQFSVERPDGSNFTLKIRSTKLEDSAMYFCASTTLGDSSYNEQFFGPGTRLTVL.

This clonotype was recorded at least ten times. V gene TRBV5-1 combines with J gene TRBJ2-3; D possibly corresponds to TRBD2 (6 bases). CDR3 length: 15 residues. V lost 3 bases, J lost 4 bases, and 15 bases lay in between. In germline, CDR1 is SGHRS, CDR2 YFSETQ. The CDR3 DNA follows: TGCGCCAGCAGCTCCACTGCGGGGCAGGCAGATACGCAGTATTTT. Its protein product is CASSSTAGQADTQYF.

This clonotype was seen repeatedly, ten times or more. The V gene is TRBV13, the J gene TRBJ2-1, with D possibly being TRBD2 (6 bases). Germline loops: CDR1 PRHDT, CDR2 FYEKMQ (reference sequence). CDR3 length: 14 residues. Trimming pared 8 bases from V and 5 bases from J, leaving 16 bases between. The CDR3 region is CASHRLVGDNEQFF. The CDR3 nucleotides are TGTGCCAGCCATCGACTAGTCGGGGACAATGAGCAGTTCTTC.

At least ten counts were recorded for this clonotype. V gene TRBV7-3 combines with J gene TRBJ1-2; TRBD1 matches 7 bases. The ends lost 1 base at V and 0 bases at J; junction bases unmatched: 2. The V gene's germline CDR1 is SGHTA and CDR2 FQGTGA. This CDR3 contains 15 residues. The CDR3, as DNA: TGTGCCAGCAGCTTAATGGGACAGTCTAACTATGGCTACACCTTC. It yields the protein CASSLMGQSNYGYTF. Full variable domain (missing parts from reference TRBV7-3 and TRBJ1-2): GAGVSQTPSNKVTEKGKYVELRCDPISGHTALYWYRQSLGQGPEFLIYFQGTGAADDSGLPNDRFFAVRPEGSVSTLKIQRTERGDSAVYLCASSLMGQSNYGYTFGSGTRLTVV.

This clonotype was detected many times. This chain joins TRBV29-1 and TRBJ1-2, with 9 bases aligning to TRBD1. Germline CDR1 SQVTM, CDR2 ANQGSEA. Trimming took 7 bases from V and 7 from J; bases not matched to a gene: 10. The CDR3 extends over 13 amino acids. DNA of the CDR3: TGCAGCGCCCGAGGGACAGGGCTGCTTGGCTACACCTTC. Protein: CSARGTGLLGYTF. Full variable domain (remainder filled in from reference TRBV29-1 and TRBJ1-2): SAVISQKPSRDICQRGTSLTIQCQVDSQVTMMFWYRQQPGQSLTLIATANQGSEATYESGFVIDKFPISRPNLTFSTLTVSNMSPEDSSIYLCSARGTGLLGYTFGSGTRLTVV.

The rearrangement uses TRBV20-1 and TRBJ2-3, with a tentative D call TRBD2 (5 bases). Germline values: CDR1 DFQATT, CDR2 SNEGSKA (reference sequence). This CDR3 has 13 amino acids. V was clipped by 5 bases and J by 1 base, with 10 bases between them. The CDR3 protein is CSAGRRGTDTQYF. The CDR3 coding sequence is TGCAGTGCTGGACGGCGGGGCACAGATACGCAGTATTTT.

This clonotype occurred many times. This chain joins TRBV20-1 and TRBJ2-7; 7 positions match TRBD2. V dropped 3 bases and J dropped 2; count of bases not matched to a gene: 10. Germline V gene sequence: CDR1 DFQATT, CDR2 SNEGSKA (reference sequence). The CDR3 spans 15 residues. In DNA, the CDR3 is TGCAGTGCTAGGCCCCTAGCGGCCCTTCCCTACGAGCAGTACTTC. Encoded protein: CSARPLAALPYEQYF.

There are many counts of this clonotype. J is TRBJ1-5 and V is TRBV12-3 or TRBV12-4, with no clear D. The V gene lost 5 bases and the J gene lost 0 bases, with 14 bases spanning the gap. The CDR3 is made up of 16 amino acids. In nucleotides, the CDR3 is TGTGCCAGCAGTCTCACGAGTCCTTATAGCAATCAGCCCCAGCATTTT. Encoded protein: CASSLTSPYSNQPQHF.

This clonotype appeared many times. The CDR3: CASSPWDTSSYEQYF. DNA of the CDR3: TGTGCCAGTAGTCCTTGGGACACAAGCTCCTACGAGCAGTACTTC. The chain couples TRBV19 to TRBJ2-7, with TRBD1 as a possible D gene (6 bases). V shed 5 bases and J shed 0 bases, with 14 bases lying between them. Germline values: CDR1 LNHDA, CDR2 SQIVND (reference sequence). This CDR3 is built from 15 residues.

The table lists this clonotype with many counts. The gene calls are TRBV5-1 and TRBJ1-6, with 8 bases identical to TRBD1. V shed 5 bases and J 2 bases; nucleotides not matched to a gene: 6. Germline CDR1 SGHRS, CDR2 YFSETQ. The length of the CDR3 is 16 residues. DNA of the CDR3: TGCGCCAGCAGTTCAGGGGGCCTTACCTATAATTCACCCCTCCACTTT. Its protein is CASSSGGLTYNSPLHF.

This clonotype was recorded a few times. V usage is TRBV18 and J usage is TRBJ1-3; D is uncertain. V lost 3 bases to trimming and J lost 0 bases, with 12 bases between them. CDR1 KGHSH and CDR2 LQKENI come from the germline V gene. The CDR3 covers 16 residues. CDR3 nucleotide sequence: TGTGCCAGCTCACCTACCCAGACTAGCTCTGGAAACACCATATATTTT. It codes for CASSPTQTSSGNTIYF. Filled out from reference TRBV18 and TRBJ1-3, the complete variable domain reads NAGVMQNPRHLVRRRGQEARLRCSPMKGHSHVYWYRQLPEEGLKFMVYLQKENIIDESGMPKERFSAEFPKEGPSILRIQQVVRGDSAAYFCASSPTQTSSGNTIYFGEGSWLTVV.

This clonotype was seen ten or more times. V and J are TRBV7-9 and TRBJ1-5; D uncertain. In germline, CDR1 is SEHNR, CDR2 FQNEAQ (reference sequence). The CDR3 totals 12 residues. V was trimmed by 0 bases and J by 7 bases, leaving 4 bases between them. CDR3 DNA: TGTGCCAGCAGCTTAGCAAGCCAGCCCCAGCATTTT. This encodes CASSLASQPQHF.

This clonotype was detected ten times or more. This chain uses TRBV7-6 with TRBJ2-3, with D tentatively TRBD1 (6 bases). The CDR3 is 14 residues long. Germline V gene lookup returns CDR1 SGHVS and CDR2 FNYEAQ. The V gene lost 5 bases and the J gene lost 3 bases, with 12 bases spanning the gap. CDR3 sequence reads: CASSPDSQTDTQYF. For the CDR3, the DNA is TGTGCCAGCAGCCCGGACAGCCAGACAGATACGCAGTATTTT.

This clonotype occurred once. Possible read error: a much larger clone is one base away. The rearrangement joins TRBV20-1 to TRBJ1-5; D may be TRBD1 (5 bases). Germline lookup yields CDR1 DFQATT and CDR2 SNEGSKA (reference sequence). The CDR3 runs to 14 residues. Deletions cut 4 bases from V and 4 bases from J, with 14 bases between. The CDR3 region has the DNA TGCAGTGCTACTGCGGGGCCGAGGAATCAGCCCCAGCATTTT. It yields the protein CSATAGPRNQPQHF.

CDR3 loop: CASSPGPGAGGELFF. The CDR3 coding sequence is TGCGCCAGCAGCCCTGGCCCCGGCGCGGGCGGGGAGCTGTTTTTT. J is TRBJ2-2 and V is TRBV5-1; the D gene is possibly TRBD2 (5 bases). Germline lookup yields CDR1 SGHRS and CDR2 YFSETQ. V lost 4 bases and J 7 bases, leaving 17 bases between the germline ends. The CDR3 covers 15 residues. The variable domain in full, with the rest retrieved from reference TRBV5-1 and TRBJ2-2, is KAGVTQTPRYLIKTRGQQVTLSCSPISGHRSVSWYQQTPGQGLQFLFEYFSETQRNKGNFPGRFSGRQFSNSRSEMNVSTLELGDSALYLCASSPGPGAGGELFFGEGSRLTVL.

This clonotype was recorded at least ten times. The J gene is TRBJ2-2, the V gene TRBV5-1, with D possibly being TRBD1 (5 bases). There are 16 residues in the CDR3. V lost 4 bases and J 0 bases, leaving 13 bases between the germline ends. CDR1 SGHRS and CDR2 YFSETQ come from the germline V gene. CDR3 nucleotides: TGCGCCAGCAGCCCAGACAGAATTTCGAACACCGGGGAGCTGTTTTTT. Its translation is CASSPDRISNTGELFF.

V is TRBV9 and J is TRBJ2-1, with 8 bases identical to TRBD1. Unmatched junction bases numbered 5, after V lost 2 bases and J lost 7 bases. From germline, CDR1 is SGDLS and CDR2 YYNGEE. The CDR3 is 14 amino acids. CDR3 sequence: CASSVSNRGNEQFF. Here the CDR3 DNA reads TGTGCCAGCAGCGTCTCAAACAGGGGGAATGAGCAGTTCTTC.

The sample holds a few counts of this clonotype. J is TRBJ2-2 and V is TRBV12-3 or TRBV12-4; D is unclear. This CDR3 has 16 residues. Trimming cost V 8 bases and J 4 bases, with 20 bases left between them. This chain's CDR3 is CASSPAGSGPTGELFF. The CDR3, as DNA: TGTGCCAGCTCCCCGGCCGGATCCGGCCCCACCGGGGAGCTGTTTTTT.

This clonotype has just one count. Given a much more abundant clone one base away, this may be a read error. This likely comes from a read error, as the CDR3 has no conserved phenylalanine or tryptophan at its end. This chain links TRBV5-6 with TRBJ1-5; D is ambiguous. This CDR3 has 15 residues. Trimming cost V 0 bases and J 4 bases, with 11 bases left between them. Germline values: CDR1 SGHDT, CDR2 YYEEEE. Here the CDR3 DNA reads TGTGCCAGCAGCTTGGGGGCAGCCCCTAATCAGCCCCAGCATATT. This gives the protein CASSLGAAPNQPQHI.

This clonotype was counted many times. The rearrangement uses TRBV5-1 and TRBJ2-1, with TRBD2 matching 10 bases. Germline V CDR1 and CDR2: SGHRS, YFSETQ. Unmatched junction bases numbered 6, after V lost 4 bases and J lost 5 bases. This CDR3 spans 15 amino acids. The CDR3, as DNA: TGCGCCAGCAGCCCCGAACTAGCGGGGAACAATGAGCAGTTCTTC. Translated, it gives CASSPELAGNNEQFF.

This clonotype was recorded at least ten times. This sequence joins TRBV7-9 and TRBJ2-6; D is ambiguous. The V gene's germline CDR1 is SEHNR and CDR2 FQNEAQ (reference sequence). This CDR3 comprises 14 residues. The V end was cut by 3 bases, the J end by 0 bases, with 3 bases between. This CDR3 is CASSFTSGANVLTF. CDR3 in DNA: TGTGCCAGCAGCTTTACCTCTGGGGCCAACGTCCTGACTTTC.

There are a few counts of this clonotype. This sequence joins TRBV30 and TRBJ2-2, with 8 nucleotides matching TRBD1. From germline, CDR1 is GTSNPN and CDR2 SVGIG (reference sequence). Trimming at V came to 3 bases and at J to 3 bases, leaving 6 bases not matched to a gene. The CDR3 length is 15 residues. This chain's CDR3 is CAWSETDRDTGELFF. CDR3 bases: TGTGCCTGGAGCGAAACGGACAGGGACACCGGGGAGCTGTTTTTT.

This clonotype was observed a few times. The rearrangement uses TRBV29-1 and TRBJ1-4, with 8 nucleotides matching TRBD1. Germline trimming cut 3 bases from V and 8 bases from J; bases unmatched to any gene: 5. The germline CDR1 and CDR2 sequences are SQVTM and ANQGSEA. CDR3 length equals 13 residues. The CDR3 here is CSVDRGQGEKLFF. The CDR3 region has the DNA TGCAGCGTTGACAGGGGGCAAGGGGAAAAACTGTTTTTT.

In this sample, this clonotype turned up many times. The chain recombines TRBV2 with TRBJ2-1, with D perhaps TRBD2 (6 bases). V lost 4 bases and J 10 bases, leaving 20 bases between the germline ends. CDR1 SNHLY and CDR2 FYNNEI come from the germline V gene. The CDR3 is 15 residues long. CDR3 nucleotides: TGTGCCAGCAGTGCCCTCCACTCGACGGGAGTGGAGCAGTTCTTC. The encoded protein is CASSALHSTGVEQFF.

The sample holds many counts of this clonotype. The V call is TRBV20-1, the J call TRBJ1-5, with 7 bases lining up with TRBD1. V shed 2 bases and J 6 bases; nucleotides not matched to a gene: 7. Germline-derived CDR1 and CDR2 are DFQATT and SNEGSKA (reference sequence). The CDR3 is made up of 14 amino acids. The CDR3 region has the DNA TGCAGTGCTAGACAGGGGGAAGCTGGTCAGCCCCAGCATTTT. Its protein product is CSARQGEAGQPQHF.